The 15 T cell receptor beta chains below all came from one sample that was sequenced in a study of OX40 agonist ivuxolimab in advanced cancers. The data were produced by immunoSEQ multiplex PCR, yet TCRdb's version contains in-frame clones alone and is incomplete. The sample carries 68,000 or so clones, 80% to 85% recorded once. The sample was CD4+ or CD8+ T cells sorted from blood, taken in a trial of the OX40 agonist ivuxolimab. The receptors derive from an adult with an advanced solid tumor such as melanoma, head and neck, liver or kidney cancer.

The chain joins TRBV27 to TRBJ1-2; tentatively, D is TRBD1 (6 bases). V was cut by 2 bases and J by 0 bases, with 13 bases left in between. Germline V gene lookup returns CDR1 MNHEY and CDR2 SMNVEV (reference sequence). This CDR3 has 16 residues. CDR3 nucleotides: TGTGCCAGCAGTTTAAGGGGGGGGAATACTAACTATGGCTACACCTTC. This encodes CASSLRGGNTNYGYTF.

V gene TRBV27 combines with J gene TRBJ2-6; no reliable D call. Trimming shortened V by 4 bases and J by 4 bases, and 17 bases separated the two germline ends. CDR1 is MNHEY, CDR2 SMNVEV, per germline (reference sequence). The CDR3 covers 17 residues. The DNA for the CDR3 is TGTGCCAGCAGTTCGAGTTGGATTGGGCTGGGGGCCAACGTCCTGACTTTC. Translated: CASSSSWIGLGANVLTF. Supplemented by reference TRBV27 and TRBJ2-6, the full variable domain reads EAQVTQNPRYLITVTGKKLTVTCSQNMNHEYMSWYRQDPGLGLRQIYYSMNVEVTDKGDVPEGYKVSRKEKRNFPLILESPSPNQTSLYFCASSSSWIGLGANVLTFGAGSRLTVL.

The rearrangement joins TRBV7-2 to TRBJ2-5; no clear D. V dropped 2 bases and J dropped 3 bases, with 1 base sitting between them. The CDR3 has 11 residues. In germline, CDR1 is SGHTA, CDR2 FQGNSA. This CDR3 is CASSLKETQYF. As DNA, the CDR3 is TGTGCCAGCAGCTTAAAAGAGACCCAGTACTTC.

V is TRBV4-3 and J is TRBJ2-5; D may be TRBD1 (5 bases). CDR1 is LGHNA, CDR2 YSLEER, per germline. The germline V and J ends were trimmed by 0 bases and 1 base, with 12 bases remaining between them. The CDR3 is 16 amino acids. CDR3 protein: CASSQETETFQETQYF. DNA for the CDR3: TGCGCCAGCAGCCAAGAGACAGAGACGTTCCAAGAGACCCAGTACTTC.

V and J are TRBV5-4 and TRBJ1-1, with D possibly TRBD1 on 5 matching bases. V lost 5 bases and J lost 1, with 12 bases in between. The germline V gene has CDR1 SGHNT and CDR2 YYREEE (reference sequence). The CDR3 length is 14 residues. CDR3 amino acids: CASRPAGQNTEAFF. The CDR3 nucleotides are TGTGCCAGCAGACCAGCAGGGCAGAACACTGAAGCTTTCTTT.

The chain recombines TRBV28 with TRBJ1-6, with 7 bases matching TRBD1. The germline CDR1 and CDR2 sequences are MDHEN and SYDVKM. This CDR3 has 15 amino acids. The trim removed 3 bases at V and 6 bases at J, leaving 5 bases unmatched. CDR3 residues: CASSFGQGGNSPLHF. DNA of the CDR3: TGTGCCAGCAGTTTCGGGCAGGGGGGTAATTCACCCCTCCACTTT.

This chain links TRBV1 with TRBJ1-1; TRBD1, the D gene given by the table, was not confirmed from the DNA. TRBV1 is a recognized pseudogene. This CDR3 region has 16 residues. The chain's CDR3 is CTSSQRIVRENTEAFF. The CDR3 region has the DNA TGCACCAGCAGCCAACGTATCGTCAGGGAGAACACTGAAGCTTTCTTT.

This chain links TRBV28 with TRBJ2-2; D ambiguous. V lost 7 bases and J 5 bases, leaving 8 bases between the germline ends. The CDR3 is 12 residues long. Germline V gives CDR1 MDHEN, CDR2 SYDVKM. In DNA form, the CDR3 reads TGTGCCAGCATGGGCGGAACCGGGGAGCTGTTTTTT. Its protein product is CASMGGTGELFF.

The CDR3 DNA reads as TGTGCCAGCAGCTTCGGCAGAGCTGAAAAACTGTTTTTT. It translates to CASSFGRAEKLFF. This chain uses TRBV11-2 with TRBJ1-4, with unresolved D. Looked up from germline, CDR1 is SGHAT and CDR2 is FQNNGV. Trimming took off 3 bases at V and 7 bases at J, with 9 bases between the two ends. This CDR3 region has 13 residues.

There are a few counts of this clone. The CDR3 reads CASSSIPGPLSNQPQHF. For the CDR3, the DNA is TGTGCCAGCAGCTCAATCCCGGGACCATTAAGCAATCAGCCCCAGCATTTT. The V and J genes are TRBV7-2 and TRBJ1-5, with a weak D call TRBD1 (5 bases). The germline V gene encodes CDR1 SGHTA and CDR2 FQGNSA. This CDR3 contains 17 residues. The V end lost 4 bases, the J end lost 1 base, and 17 bases lay between the germline ends.

This clone is a singleton in its sample. The genes are TRBV7-9 and TRBJ2-3; weak D call: TRBD1 (6 bases). Germline assignment: CDR1 SEHNR and CDR2 FQNEAQ (reference sequence). The CDR3 is 14 residues long. With 4 bases removed from V and 2 bases from J, the gap between germline ends came to 10 bases. The CDR3 spells CASSSRDTTDTQYF. In DNA form, the CDR3 reads TGTGCCAGCAGCTCACGGGACACCACAGATACGCAGTATTTT.

This clone was observed once. This sequence joins TRBV28 and TRBJ1-4, with unresolved D. V lost 8 bases to trimming and J lost 4 bases, with 11 bases between them. This CDR3 spans 13 amino acids. From germline, CDR1 is MDHEN and CDR2 SYDVKM. The CDR3 DNA follows: TGTGCCAGCGATGACACCTTTAATGAAAAACTGTTTTTT. Protein sequence: CASDDTFNEKLFF. The whole variable domain, remainder taken from reference TRBV28 and TRBJ1-4, is DVKVTQSSRYLVKRTGEKVFLECVQDMDHENMFWYRQDPGLGLRLIYFSYDVKMKEKGDIPEGYSVSREKKERFSLILESASTNQTSMYLCASDDTFNEKLFFGSGTQLSVL.

This clone was recorded a few times. The CDR3 region has the DNA TGTGCCAGCAGTGGGACCCGGCAGTACTTC. This sequence encodes CASSGTRQYF. J is TRBJ2-7 and V is TRBV2; D not certain. The germline gives CDR1 SNHLY, CDR2 FYNNEI. Between the trimmed V and J ends, which lost 4 bases and 9 bases, there was a span of 7 bases. The CDR3 spans 10 residues.

A single count supports this clone. This chain uses TRBV28 with TRBJ2-1; D unclear. Germline CDR1 MDHEN, CDR2 SYDVKM. Trimming shortened V by 5 bases and J by 8 bases, and 16 bases separated the two germline ends. This CDR3 has 14 amino acids. In DNA, the CDR3 is TGTGCCAGCAGTCAGCCCGTGGAGCCCGATGAGCAGTTCTTC. It is translated as CASSQPVEPDEQFF. The full variable domain, in which reference TRBV28 and TRBJ2-1 provide the parts outside the CDR3, is DVKVTQSSRYLVKRTGEKVFLECVQDMDHENMFWYRQDPGLGLRLIYFSYDVKMKEKGDIPEGYSVSREKKERFSLILESASTNQTSMYLCASSQPVEPDEQFFGPGTRLTVL.

This chain links TRBV4-3 with TRBJ2-1, with D perhaps TRBD2 (5 bases). The CDR3 is made up of 16 amino acids. V was trimmed by 1 base and J by 4 bases, leaving 14 bases between them. Germline V gene lookup returns CDR1 LGHNA and CDR2 YSLEER. CDR3 in DNA: TGCGCCAGCAGCCAAGTGGGTGGACTGCAGTACAATGAGCAGTTCTTC. Amino acid sequence: CASSQVGGLQYNEQFF.